This T cell receptor (beta chain) was captured in a study of cytomegalovirus exposure and HLA in healthy donors. Germline CDR1 is KGHSY and CDR2 is FQNENV. This CDR3 is 15 amino acids long. With 1 base removed from V and 3 bases from J, the gap between germline ends came to 12 bases. The PCR used 60 Vbeta and 13 Jbeta primers. TCRdb's copy holds only in-frame clones and misses some; the assay was immunoSEQ multiplex PCR. Here the sample spans some 170,000 clones, under 85% being singletons. This clone has just a few counts. Input material: PBMCs. The V and J genes are TRBV16 and TRBJ1-1, with D tentatively TRBD1 (5 bases). The clonotype originates from a human donor in good health. The CDR3 DNA follows: TGTGCCAGCAGCCAATATTGGGCGGGGGACACTGAAGCTTTCTTT. Translated: CASSQYWAGDTEAFF.